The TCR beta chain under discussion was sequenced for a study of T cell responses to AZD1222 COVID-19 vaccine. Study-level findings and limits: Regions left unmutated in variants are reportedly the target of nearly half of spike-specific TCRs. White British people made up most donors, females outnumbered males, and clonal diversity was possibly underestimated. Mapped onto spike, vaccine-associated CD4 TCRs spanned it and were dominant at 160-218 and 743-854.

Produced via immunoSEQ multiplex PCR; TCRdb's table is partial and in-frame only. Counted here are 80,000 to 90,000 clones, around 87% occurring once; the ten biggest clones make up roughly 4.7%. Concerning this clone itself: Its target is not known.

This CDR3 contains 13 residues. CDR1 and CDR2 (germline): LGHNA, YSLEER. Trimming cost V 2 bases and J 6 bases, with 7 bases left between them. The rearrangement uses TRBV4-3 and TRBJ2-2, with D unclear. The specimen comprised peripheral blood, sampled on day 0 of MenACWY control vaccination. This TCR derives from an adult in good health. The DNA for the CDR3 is TGCGCCAGCAGCCAACAACTGGCCGGGGAGCTGTTTTTT. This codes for CASSQQLAGELFF.